The rows below give T cell receptor beta chains drawn from one sample of a study of shared clonotypes between healthy human individuals. Assay: immunoSEQ multiplex PCR; the TCRdb copy retains only in-frame clones and omits some. The repertoire holds about 320,000 clones, with around 86% as singletons. The sample comprised memory CD8+ T cells sorted from blood. The receptors shown here come from a man aged 18 to 30 in good health. CDR3s include the opening cysteine and the closing phenylalanine or tryptophan. Fields, in order: V gene, D gene, J gene, CDR3 DNA, CDR3 protein. The D gene is left open where the match is weak.

>TRBV27|NA|TRBJ2-3
TGTGCCAGCACCTCAGGACAGCTCTCTAGCACAGATACGCAGTATTTT
CASTSGQLSSTDTQYF
>TRBV7-6|NA|TRBJ2-3
TGTGCCAGCGGCGGGACCATTATCACAGATACGCAGTATTTT
CASGGTIITDTQYF
>TRBV9|TRBD1|TRBJ1-2
TGTGCCAGCAGCGTAGCTACAGGGGGACTCTACACCTTC
CASSVATGGLYTF
>TRBV4-1|TRBD1|TRBJ1-6
TGCGCCAGCAGCCAAGAGACAGGGGGCGATTCACCCCTCCACTTT
CASSQETGGDSPLHF
>TRBV27|TRBD2|TRBJ2-1
TGTGCCAGCAGTCCGCGGGCAGCGAGACTAGCGGGAGGATACAATGAGCAGTTCTTC
CASSPRAARLAGGYNEQFF
>TRBV5-4|TRBD1|TRBJ1-1
TGTGCCAGCAGCCCATGGACAGGAAACACTGAAGCTTTCTTT
CASSPWTGNTEAFF
>TRBV9|NA|TRBJ1-2
TGTGCCAGCAGCGTAGAGGACCGTGCATCATATGGCTACACCTTC
CASSVEDRASYGYTF
>TRBV7-9|NA|TRBJ2-1
TGTGCCAGCAGCCCTCCAACAGGGAGGGTCGATGAGCAGTTCTTC
CASSPPTGRVDEQFF
>TRBV6-5|NA|TRBJ1-1
TGTGCCAGCAGTTCGGGGGGCAGCACTGAAGCTTTCTTT
CASSSGGSTEAFF
>TRBV18|TRBD1|TRBJ2-5
TGTGCCAGCTCACCATTAACCAACAGGGGGCGGCAAGAGACCCAGTACTTC
CASSPLTNRGRQETQYF